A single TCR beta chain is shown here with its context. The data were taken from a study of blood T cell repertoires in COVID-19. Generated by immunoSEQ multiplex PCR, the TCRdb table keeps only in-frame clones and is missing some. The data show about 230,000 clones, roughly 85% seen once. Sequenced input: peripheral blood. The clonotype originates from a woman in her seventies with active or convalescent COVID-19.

The CDR3 region has the DNA TGTGCCAGCGTTGGGCGTAGACAGTACTTC. Amino acid sequence: CASVGRRQYF. This sequence joins TRBV5-8 and TRBJ2-5, with no clear D. Germline V CDR1 and CDR2: SGHTS, YDEGEE. V was clipped by 7 bases and J by 11 bases, with 12 bases between them. The CDR3 is made up of 10 amino acids.